This TCR beta chain was obtained from a study of T cell responses to AZD1222 COVID-19 vaccine. General study findings and limits: Spike-specific TCR breadth and depth were elevated following two AZD1222 doses. Seropositivity was recorded at baseline in only 6 or 7 AZD1222 recipients. Every sample of the repertoires postdated the peak T cell response. As reported, nearly half of all spike-specific TCRs target variant regions that are unmutated.

The germline gives CDR1 LGHNA, CDR2 YSLEER. Trimming shortened V by 1 base and J by 3 bases, and 9 bases separated the two germline ends. The CDR3 totals 14 residues. Sequencing used immunoSEQ multiplex PCR; TCRdb keeps in-frame clones, though not all of them. The sample yields under 150,000 clones, about 87% seen once. This clone was detected once. The antigen is undetermined. The chain uses TRBV4-3 and TRBJ1-1, with D unclear. The TCR originated in an adult who received the AZD1222 COVID-19 vaccine. The specimen comprised peripheral blood, sampled 28 days after the second AZD1222 dose. CDR3 DNA sequence: TGCGCCAGCAGCCAAGTCGGAGCGGACACTGAAGCTTTCTTT. Its protein is CASSQVGADTEAFF.